This T cell receptor (beta chain) derives from a study of shared clonotypes between healthy human individuals (dated by TCRdb to about 2020). Some background on the complete study: The cohort included a few men and a couple of women between 18 and 49 years of age. For each donor, three plates each were used for CD4 naive and CD4 memory, two plates were used for CD8 naive, and one plate was used for CD8 memory. To estimate repertoire size and how much clonotype sharing occurs between individuals, the study deeply sequenced the blood TCR repertoires of five healthy adults. To increase sequencing depth and limit assay-specific biases, different laboratories used diverse techniques to prepare libraries and sequence TCR repertoires. Each donor's leukapheresis produced roughly between roughly 0.94 and 9.5 billion PBMCs. General findings and caveats noted by the study authors: Incomplete sequencing was indicated by rarefaction of sorted-subset datasets, despite the large sequencing depth. Because the study included only a small number of donors, the genetic and exposure-history diversity represented was limited. Pairwise subsampling indicated that sequencing depth was expected to affect the degree of clonotype sharing among donors. Sampling was restricted to blood, and TCR repertoires in tissue are likely to differ from TCR repertoires in blood. Compared with non-shared clonotypes, the clonotypes found in all four sorted-subset donors had higher generation probabilities. Larger estimated clonotype richness was generally found for naive subsets than for memory subsets. Across a handful of donors, roughly 5% of naive CD4, 3.5% of naive CD8, 2.3% of memory CD4, and about 0.44% of memory CD8 clonotypes were shared.

From the germline V gene (reference sequence), CDR1 is PRHDT and CDR2 is FYEKMQ. Trimming takes 7 bases off V and 2 bases off J; junction bases not matched to a gene: 4. Spanning cysteine to phenylalanine, the CDR3 consists of 14 amino acids. CDR3 DNA only is kept here, 42 bases in frame from base 1. CD8 naive samples were CD45RO-negative cells positively selected for CCR7, giving a CD45RA+CCR7+ population that excluded TemRA cells. The donors were healthy, HIV-negative adults with no recently reported acute infections or vaccinations. Every donor was a Caucasian adult living in Nashville, Tennessee, USA. After blood collection by leukapheresis, PBMCs were isolated using Ficoll-Histopaque density gradient centrifugation and then cryopreserved in the vapor phase of liquid nitrogen. Analytical flow cytometry was used to check the purity and quantity of every magnetically sorted T cell population. Genomic DNA was isolated from every sorted fraction and measured by UV absorbance on a Nanodrop 2000c.

A word on this clone: No antigen is known for it. No much larger clonotype is one base removed from it; base qualities were not supplied.

Using the deep immunoSEQ assay, multiplex PCR amplified TCR CDR3 regions from genomic DNA. For each cell subset, the extracted genomic DNA was distributed evenly across all wells of several immunoSEQ 96-well plates, and each plate served as one replicate. Each replicate PCR for sorted subsets received roughly 0.2 ug genomic DNA, equal to 28,000 or so T cell genomes. The purified libraries were quantified using a Qubit 3.0 fluorometer, sized with a Bioanalyzer 2100, and then quantified again using the KAPA Library Quantification kit. Every immunoSEQ 96-well plate was sequenced on a separate single-read 150-cycle Illumina NextSeq 550 flow cell. Under the source paper's analysis protocol: The immunoSEQ output contained only junctional sequences without quality scores, so filtering could not match that applied to full-length reads. Sequences were annotated with PyIR, a Python wrapper for IgBLAST v1.9, using IMGT germline references to assign V/J genes and CDR3. Reads with weak V/J assignments (E-value above 1e-6), missing CDR3, stop codons, out-of-frame junctions, or ambiguous translated residues were removed. V3J clonotypes were defined by identical inferred V gene, J gene, and CDR3 amino acid sequence. The percentage overlap between two repertoires was calculated by dividing the number of shared unique clonotypes by the size of the smaller repertoire. Repertoire richness was assessed with RTK rarefaction, the Chao1 estimator, and Recon v2.1 estimates of unobserved clonotypes. OLGA was used to compute generation probabilities for all TCRbeta clonotypes that the gDNA method yielded from a few donors. Imported from immuneACCESS, the table was reduced by TCRdb to in-frame sequences with V and J called. These copies leave out some clones; in studies compared against another copy, an unresolved V gene accounts for under half, and the cause of the remainder is not known. That table supplies the V and J calls and clone size; D and trimming were determined from the DNA. The sample records just over 2,000,000 clones, about 95% of which are singletons. The ten most abundant clones make up roughly 1.1% of the sample.

The clonotype was recovered from a man younger than 30 in good health. In this chain, TRBV13 is recombined with TRBJ2-2, with 7 bases matching TRBD1. The sequencing sample was made of naive CD8+ T cells sorted from blood. What this sample's cell subset or site label stands for: CD45RA+CCR7+. At the DNA level, the sequence is TGTGCCAGCACGGGACAGACTAACACCGGGGAGCTGTTTTTT. It specifies CASTGQTNTGELFF. Reference TRBV13 and TRBJ2-2 proteins supply the regions before and after the CDR3; the full variable domain is: AAGVIQSPRHLIKEKRETATLKCYPIPRHDTVYWYQQGPGQDPQFLISFYEKMQSDKGSIPDRFSAQQFSDYHSELNMSSLELGDSALYFCASTGQTNTGELFFGEGSRLTVL.